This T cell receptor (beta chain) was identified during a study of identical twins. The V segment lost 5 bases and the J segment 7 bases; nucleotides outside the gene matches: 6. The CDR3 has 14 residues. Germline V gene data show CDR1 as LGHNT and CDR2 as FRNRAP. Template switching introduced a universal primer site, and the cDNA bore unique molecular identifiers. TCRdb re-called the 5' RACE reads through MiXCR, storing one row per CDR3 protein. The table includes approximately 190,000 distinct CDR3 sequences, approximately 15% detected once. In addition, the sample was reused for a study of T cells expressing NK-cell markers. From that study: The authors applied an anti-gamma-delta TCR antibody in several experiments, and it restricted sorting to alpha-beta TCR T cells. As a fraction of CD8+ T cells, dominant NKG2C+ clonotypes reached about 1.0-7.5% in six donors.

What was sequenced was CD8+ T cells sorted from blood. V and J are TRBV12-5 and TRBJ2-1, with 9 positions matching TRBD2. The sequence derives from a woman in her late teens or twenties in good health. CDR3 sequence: CASGAMGLANEQFF. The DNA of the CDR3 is TGTGCTAGTGGTGCAATGGGACTAGCAAATGAGCAGTTCTTC.